This TCR beta chain derives from a study of long-term antiretroviral therapy in people with HIV. Broader study findings: ART-treated samples gained diversity yet remained below transplant donor controls.

Comments on this clone: What it binds is not known.

This CDR3 is 13 amino acids long. Germline CDR1 is SQVTM and CDR2 is ANQGSEA. Trimming removed 4 bases at V and 4 bases at J, with 14 bases between. Survey-level resolution applied to immunoSEQ assay v3.0. Libraries were prepared by immunoSEQ multiplex PCR; TCRdb keeps only in-frame clonotypes and omits some of them. The sample has 20,000 or so clones, less than 85% seen once; the top ten hold around 15%. The clonotype was recovered from a woman in her fifties or sixties with HIV. The rearrangement uses TRBV29-1 and TRBJ2-7, with D possibly called TRBD1 or TRBD2 (5 bases each). The specimen was unsorted PBMCs, collected 0.5 years before starting antiretroviral therapy. The CDR3 sequence: CSVGGTPFYEQYF. CDR3 coding DNA: TGCAGCGTTGGGGGGACCCCATTTTACGAGCAGTACTTC.